This T cell receptor (beta chain) was obtained from a study of tissue-resident memory T cells in lung cancer (dated by TCRdb to 2018 to 2020). As for the study more broadly: TCR beta-chain sequencing compared paired tumor TRM and tumor non-TRM populations from fewer than 13 lung cancer patients. General conclusions and limits of the study: A significantly more restricted TCR repertoire was observed in tumor TRM cells than in tumor non-TRM cells, as reflected by lower Shannon-Wiener and inverse Simpson diversity. Expanded clonotypes accounted for an average of 73% of tumor TRM repertoires and about 52% of tumor non-TRM repertoires.

Sequencer: Illumina MiSeq. TCR sequencing libraries incorporated unique molecular identifiers and were indexed with TruSeq single indexes. The study's processing was this. With default settings for both tools, TCR reads were mapped and error-corrected using MIGEC v1.2.7 and then analyzed using VDJtools v1.1.7. Repertoire diversity was quantified with Shannon-Wiener and inverse Simpson indices computed in VDJtools. Expanded TCRbeta clonotypes were defined by a frequency threshold of at least three. Across the ten or so patients, Wilcoxon rank-sum tests were used for the statistical comparisons of TCR diversity between tumor TRM and non-TRM populations. TCRdb handled the public reads itself, with Q25 trimming in fastp and clone calling in MiXCR, and kept productive beta chains. Rows are unified per CDR3 protein, each entry keeping the most common DNA and genes. For this entry, the V and J calls and clone size follow TCRdb and not the study's own pipeline. The sample contains about 410 distinct CDR3 sequences, around 17% of them found a single time. The ten largest clones capture 40% to 50% of the sample.

After removal of 3 bases from V and 5 bases from J, the junction retains 8 bases not matched to a gene. The CDR3 sequence holds 15 residues, the cysteine and phenylalanine included. Only the CDR3 portion is preserved as DNA: 45 bases, with reading frame beginning at the first base. The germline V gene provides CDR1 SQVTM and CDR2 ANQGSEA. CD8+ T cells were sorted by CD103 expression on a BD FACSAria-II directly into ice-cold TRIzol LS reagent. Freshly resected lung tumor tissue was collected at the time of surgical resection. Fresh cells were Fc receptor-blocked, then stained for CD45, CD4, CD3, CD8A and CD103, with DAPI used for live/dead discrimination. Total RNA was purified from sorted CD103+ and CD103- CD8+ T cells using a miRNeasy kit. Tumor-infiltrating CD8+ cytotoxic T cells were sorted according to CD103 expression so that tissue-resident memory (TRM) cells were separated from non-TRM cells. Donors were patients with treatment-naive lung cancer. Patients with respiratory malignancies who were newly diagnosed and untreated were recruited prospectively after referral.

This clonotype was recorded a few times. Its cognate antigen has yet to be identified. Qualities for individual bases were not recorded, and no much larger clone is one base off. The material sequenced was CD103- CD8+ T cells from lung tumor tissue. The sample's cell subset or site, from its label and the paper: non-TRM CD8+ CTLs. The clonotype comes from a human donor with treatment-naive lung cancer (subtype not recorded). Here the chain combines TRBV29-1 and TRBJ2-1; 9 bases in the junction line up with TRBD2. The CDR3 reads as follows: CSVDHGTSPHNEQFF. DNA sequence: TGCAGCGTTGACCACGGGACTAGCCCTCACAATGAGCAGTTCTTC.